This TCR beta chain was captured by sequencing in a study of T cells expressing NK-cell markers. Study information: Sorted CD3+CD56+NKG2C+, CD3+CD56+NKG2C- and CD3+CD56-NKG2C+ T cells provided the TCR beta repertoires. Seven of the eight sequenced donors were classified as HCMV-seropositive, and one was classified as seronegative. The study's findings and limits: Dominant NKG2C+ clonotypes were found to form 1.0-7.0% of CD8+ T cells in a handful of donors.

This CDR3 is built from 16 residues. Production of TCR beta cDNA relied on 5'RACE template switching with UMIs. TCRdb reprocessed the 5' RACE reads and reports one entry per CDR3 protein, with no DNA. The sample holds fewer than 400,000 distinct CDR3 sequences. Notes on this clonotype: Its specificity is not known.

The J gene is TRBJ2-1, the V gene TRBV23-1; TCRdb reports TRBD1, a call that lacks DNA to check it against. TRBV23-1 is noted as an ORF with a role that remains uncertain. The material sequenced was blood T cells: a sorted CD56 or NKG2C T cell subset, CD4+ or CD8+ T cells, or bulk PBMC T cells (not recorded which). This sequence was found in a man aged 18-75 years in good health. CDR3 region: CASSQSLQGGYNEQFF.